The 15 T cell receptor beta chains listed next were all sequenced from one sample in a study of T cells in narcolepsy. TCRdb's copy holds only in-frame clones and misses some; the assay was immunoSEQ multiplex PCR. The sample has about 30,000 clones, over 75% seen once. The specimen sequenced was CD45RA- memory CD4+ T cells from PBMCs. These receptors were obtained from a human donor with narcolepsy.

This clone was detected only a few times. The chain has TRBV5-1 and TRBJ1-2; weak D call: TRBD1 (5 bases). V gave up 6 bases and J gave up 0 bases, with 12 bases separating them. The germline V gene encodes CDR1 SGHRS and CDR2 YFSETQ. The CDR3 contains 14 residues. DNA of the CDR3: TGCGCCAGCACCCCCGGGGCCGCTAACTATGGCTACACCTTC. Its translation: CASTPGAANYGYTF.

The rearrangement links TRBV25-1 to TRBJ2-1; a possible D gene is TRBD2 (6 bases). Trimming cost V 4 bases and J 0 bases, with 10 bases left between them. The CDR3 has 15 amino acids. The germline CDR1 and CDR2 sequences are MGHDK and SYGVNS. This CDR3 is CASSGGESSYNEQFF. In nucleotides, the CDR3 is TGTGCCAGCAGTGGGGGGGAAAGCTCCTACAATGAGCAGTTCTTC.

The chain has TRBV18 and TRBJ2-2; D is perhaps TRBD2 (7 bases). V lost 1 base, J lost 2 bases, and 17 bases lay in between. This CDR3 contains 18 residues. The germline gives CDR1 KGHSH, CDR2 LQKENI. As DNA, the CDR3 is TGTGCCAGCTCACCACTTCACACGGGGGGCCTCAACACCGGGGAGCTGTTTTTT. Encoded protein: CASSPLHTGGLNTGELFF.

The chain joins TRBV11-1 to TRBJ1-1; tentatively, D is TRBD1 (6 bases). V lost 5 bases and J lost 3, with 13 bases in between. The CDR3 is made up of 14 amino acids. CDR1 is SGHAT, CDR2 FQDESV, per germline (reference sequence). CDR3 in DNA: TGTGCCAGCAGCCCAAGGAAGGGGGACACTGAAGCTTTCTTT. This sequence encodes CASSPRKGDTEAFF. Together with reference TRBV11-1 and TRBJ1-1, the CDR3 gives the full variable domain: EAEVAQSPRYKITEKSQAVAFWCDPISGHATLYWYRQILGQGPELLVQFQDESVVDDSQLPKDRFSAERLKGVDSTLKIQPAELGDSAMYLCASSPRKGDTEAFFGQGTRLTVV.

The chain is built from TRBV12-5 and TRBJ2-3; no firm D call. V gave up 2 bases and J gave up 2 bases, with 2 bases separating them. The CDR3 spans 12 residues. Germline lookup yields CDR1 LGHNT and CDR2 FRNRAP. For the CDR3, the DNA is TGTGCTAGTGGTTTGATCACAGATACGCAGTATTTT. It encodes CASGLITDTQYF.

This clone was observed a handful of times. V usage is TRBV19 and J usage is TRBJ2-4, with D perhaps matching TRBD2 (5 bases). V gave up 3 bases and J gave up 3 bases, with 21 bases separating them. Looked up from germline, CDR1 is LNHDA and CDR2 is SQIVND (reference sequence). The CDR3 runs to 18 residues. CDR3 protein: CASSMDIGLGGFKNIQYF. The CDR3 nucleotides read TGTGCCAGTAGTATGGATATCGGGCTAGGCGGGTTCAAAAACATTCAGTACTTC.

The chain carries TRBV4-3 and TRBJ1-1; D is undetermined. The V gene's germline CDR1 is LGHNA and CDR2 YSLEER. CDR3 length: 15 amino acids. V was clipped by 0 bases and J by 0 bases, with 8 bases between them. Here the CDR3 reads CASSQEPWVNTEAFF. The CDR3 bases are TGCGCCAGCAGCCAAGAACCATGGGTGAACACTGAAGCTTTCTTT.

The chain uses TRBV9 and TRBJ1-1; 9 bases line up with TRBD1. CDR3 length equals 14 residues. V dropped 0 bases and J dropped 5; count of bases not matched to a gene: 2. The germline V gene has CDR1 SGDLS and CDR2 YYNGEE. The CDR3 region is CASSVAGQGTEAFF. The CDR3 DNA reads TGTGCCAGCAGCGTAGCGGGACAGGGTACTGAAGCTTTCTTT.

The chain employs TRBV2 and TRBJ1-5; D remains ambiguous. The tail of the sequence fits TRBJ2-3 better, so the J call may be wrong. The length of the CDR3 is 15 residues. The germline V gene encodes CDR1 SNHLY and CDR2 FYNNEI. CDR3 in amino acids: CASSVNGISNQPQYF. The CDR3 DNA sequence: TGTGCCAGCAGTGTTAACGGAATTAGCAATCAGCCCCAGTATTTT.

The rearrangement uses TRBV16 and TRBJ2-3; D not certain. Trimming pared 0 bases from V and 0 bases from J, leaving 13 bases between. The germline V gene encodes CDR1 KGHSY and CDR2 FQNENV. This CDR3 spans 17 amino acids. CDR3 DNA sequence: TGTGCCAGCAGCCAATCGGTACAGCGACCTAGCACAGATACGCAGTATTTT. Its protein product is CASSQSVQRPSTDTQYF.

The J gene is TRBJ2-3, the V gene TRBV25-1, with 7 bases lining up with TRBD1. Germline V CDR1 and CDR2: MGHDK, SYGVNS. The CDR3 has 15 amino acids. Unmatched junction bases numbered 8, after V lost 6 bases and J lost 2 bases. The CDR3 DNA is TGTGCCAGCAGCGTGCAACAGGGGATCACAGATACGCAGTATTTT. Its protein is CASSVQQGITDTQYF.

V gene TRBV9 combines with J gene TRBJ2-3; 9 bases fit TRBD2. Germline CDR1 SGDLS, CDR2 YYNGEE. The CDR3 has 17 residues. The J segment lost 5 bases and the V segment lost 0 bases, leaving 10 bases of the junction unmatched. The CDR3 loop is CASSVATAGGRGDTQYF. CDR3 nucleotides: TGTGCCAGCAGCGTAGCTACGGCGGGGGGGCGAGGAGATACGCAGTATTTT. The full variable domain, with the rest looked up from reference TRBV9 and TRBJ2-3, is DSGVTQTPKHLITATGQRVTLRCSPRSGDLSVYWYQQSLDQGLQFLIQYYNGEERAKGNILERFSAQQFPDLHSELNLSSLELGDSALYFCASSVATAGGRGDTQYFGPGTRLTVL.

V usage is TRBV7-8 and J usage is TRBJ1-1, with TRBD1 as a possible D gene (6 bases). CDR1 is SGHVS and CDR2 is FQNEAQ in the germline V gene. Trimming shortened V by 5 bases and J by 0 bases, and 10 bases separated the two germline ends. The CDR3 is made up of 14 amino acids. CDR3 in DNA: TGTGCCAGCAGCATGGGACAACTGAACACTGAAGCTTTCTTT. Amino acid sequence: CASSMGQLNTEAFF.

The V gene is TRBV5-6, the J gene TRBJ2-3, with D maybe TRBD2 (5 bases). Germline V gene lookup returns CDR1 SGHDT and CDR2 YYEEEE. The CDR3 spans 16 residues. V lost 2 bases to trimming and J lost 2 bases, with 15 bases between them. The CDR3 here is CASSFDSRGSTDTQYF. The CDR3 DNA follows: TGTGCCAGCAGCTTTGATAGTCGGGGATCCACAGATACGCAGTATTTT.

The chain joins TRBV7-6 to TRBJ2-1, with 12 bases lining up with TRBD2. The trim removed 2 bases at V and 8 bases at J, leaving 1 base unmatched. The CDR3 contains 14 residues. Germline-derived CDR1 and CDR2 are SGHVS and FNYEAQ. In nucleotides, the CDR3 is TGTGCCAGCAGCTTAAGGACTAGCGGGGATGAGCAGTTCTTC. Translation gives CASSLRTSGDEQFF.